The clone carrying this TCR beta chain has only a few counts. Amplification yielded TCR beta CDR3 regions, with RNA transcripts as the source. The HTBI primer set served for first-round RT-PCR of the TCR CDR3. TCRdb reprocessed the multiplex PCR reads via MiXCR and lists one record per CDR3 protein. This sample has nearly 750,000 distinct CDR3 sequences; over 35% occur once, and the top ten carry roughly 31%. The data were taken from a study of T cells in Graves' hyperthyroidism and ophthalmopathy. Across the whole study: Peripheral blood collection took place at initial diagnosis, before any treatment.

Germline CDR1 reads MNHNS; CDR2 reads SASEGT. Trimming pared 2 bases from V and 2 bases from J, leaving 13 bases between. The CDR3 consists of 15 residues. Material: blood. The source is a middle-aged woman with Graves' hyperthyroidism. V and J are TRBV6-1 and TRBJ2-7, with a weak D call TRBD2 (5 bases). The CDR3: CASSEPGRSAYEQYF. The CDR3 coding sequence is TGTGCCAGCAGTGAACCGGGGAGATCAGCCTACGAGCAGTACTTC.